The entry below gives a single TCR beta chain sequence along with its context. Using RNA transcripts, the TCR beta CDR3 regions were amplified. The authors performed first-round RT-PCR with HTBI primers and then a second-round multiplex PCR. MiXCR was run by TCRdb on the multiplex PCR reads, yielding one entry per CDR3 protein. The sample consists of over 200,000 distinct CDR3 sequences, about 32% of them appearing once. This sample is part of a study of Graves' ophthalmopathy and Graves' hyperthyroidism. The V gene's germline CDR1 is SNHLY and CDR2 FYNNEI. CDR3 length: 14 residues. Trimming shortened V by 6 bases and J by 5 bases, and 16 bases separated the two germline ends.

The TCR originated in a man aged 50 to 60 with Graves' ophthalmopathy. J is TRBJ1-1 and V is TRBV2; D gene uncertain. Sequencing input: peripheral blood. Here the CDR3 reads CASSLAHVDTEAFF. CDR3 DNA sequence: TGTGCCAGCAGCCTCGCCCACGTAGATACTGAAGCTTTCTTT.